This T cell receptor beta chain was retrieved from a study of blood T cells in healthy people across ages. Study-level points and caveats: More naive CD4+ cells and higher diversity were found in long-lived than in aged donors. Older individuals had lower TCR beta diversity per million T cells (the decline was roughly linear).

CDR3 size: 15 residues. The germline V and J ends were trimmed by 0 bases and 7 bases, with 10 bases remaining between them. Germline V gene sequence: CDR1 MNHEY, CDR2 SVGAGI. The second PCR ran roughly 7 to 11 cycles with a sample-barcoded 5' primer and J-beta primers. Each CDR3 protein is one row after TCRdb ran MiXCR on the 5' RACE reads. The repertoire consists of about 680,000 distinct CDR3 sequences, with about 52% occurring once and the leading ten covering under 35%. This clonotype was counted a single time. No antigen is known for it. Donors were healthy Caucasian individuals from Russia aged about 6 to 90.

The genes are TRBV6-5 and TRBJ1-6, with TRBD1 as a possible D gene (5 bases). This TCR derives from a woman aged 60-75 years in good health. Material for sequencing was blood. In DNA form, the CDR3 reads TGTGCCAGCAGTTACTCGCGGGGGATGAATTCACCCCTCCACTTT. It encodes CASSYSRGMNSPLHF.